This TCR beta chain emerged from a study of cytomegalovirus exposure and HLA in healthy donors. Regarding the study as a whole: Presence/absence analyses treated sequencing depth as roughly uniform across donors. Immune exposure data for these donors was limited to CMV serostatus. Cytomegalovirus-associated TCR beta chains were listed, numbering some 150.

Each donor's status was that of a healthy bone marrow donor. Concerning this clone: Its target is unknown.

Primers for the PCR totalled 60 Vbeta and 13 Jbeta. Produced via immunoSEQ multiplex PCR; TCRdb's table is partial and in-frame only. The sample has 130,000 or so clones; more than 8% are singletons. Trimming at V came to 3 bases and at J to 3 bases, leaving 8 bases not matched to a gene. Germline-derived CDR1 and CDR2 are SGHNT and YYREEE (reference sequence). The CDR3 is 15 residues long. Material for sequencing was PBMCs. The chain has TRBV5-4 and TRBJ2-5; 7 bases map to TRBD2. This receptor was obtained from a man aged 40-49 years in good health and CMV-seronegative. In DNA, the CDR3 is TGTGCCAGCAGCTGGTGGGGGGGAAGGGAAGAGACCCAGTACTTC. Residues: CASSWWGGREETQYF. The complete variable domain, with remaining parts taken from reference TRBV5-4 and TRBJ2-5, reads ETGVTQSPTHLIKTRGQQVTLRCSSQSGHNTVSWYQQALGQGPQFIFQYYREEENGRGNFPPRFSGLQFPNYSSELNVNALELDDSALYLCASSWWGGREETQYFGPGTRLLVL.